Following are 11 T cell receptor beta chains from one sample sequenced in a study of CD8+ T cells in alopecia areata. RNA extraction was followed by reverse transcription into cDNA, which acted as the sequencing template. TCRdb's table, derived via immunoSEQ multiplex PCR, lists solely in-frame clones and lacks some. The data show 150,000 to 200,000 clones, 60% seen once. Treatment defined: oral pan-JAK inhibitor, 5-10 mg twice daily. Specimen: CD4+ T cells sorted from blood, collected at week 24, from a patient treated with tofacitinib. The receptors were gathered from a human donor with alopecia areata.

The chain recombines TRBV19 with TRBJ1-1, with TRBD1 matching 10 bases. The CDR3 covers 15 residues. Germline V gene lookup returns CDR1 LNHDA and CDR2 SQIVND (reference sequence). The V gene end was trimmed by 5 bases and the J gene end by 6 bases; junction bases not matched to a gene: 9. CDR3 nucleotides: TGTGCCAGTAGTGGCCCCCGACAGGGGGCTTCTGAAGCTTTCTTT. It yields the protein CASSGPRQGASEAFF.

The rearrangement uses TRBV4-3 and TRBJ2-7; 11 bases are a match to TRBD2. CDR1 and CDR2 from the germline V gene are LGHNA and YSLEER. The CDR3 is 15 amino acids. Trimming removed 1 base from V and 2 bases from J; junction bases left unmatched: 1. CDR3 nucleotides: TGCGCCAGCAGCCAAGTTAGCGGGGGGGCCTACGAGCAGTACTTC. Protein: CASSQVSGGAYEQYF.

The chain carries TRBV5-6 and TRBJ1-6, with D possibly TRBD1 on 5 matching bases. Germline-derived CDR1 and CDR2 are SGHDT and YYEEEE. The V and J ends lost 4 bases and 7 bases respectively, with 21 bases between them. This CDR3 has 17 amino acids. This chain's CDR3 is CASSNILIGTVNSPLHF. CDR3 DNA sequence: TGTGCCAGCAGCAATATTTTGATCGGGACGGTAAATTCACCCCTCCACTTT.

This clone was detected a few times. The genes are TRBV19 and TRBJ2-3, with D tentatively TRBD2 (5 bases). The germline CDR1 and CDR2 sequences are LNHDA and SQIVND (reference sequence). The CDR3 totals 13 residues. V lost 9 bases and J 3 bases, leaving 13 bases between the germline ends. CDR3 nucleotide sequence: TGTGCCAGCCGGCGGGTCCTAACAGATACGCAGTATTTT. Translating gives CASRRVLTDTQYF.

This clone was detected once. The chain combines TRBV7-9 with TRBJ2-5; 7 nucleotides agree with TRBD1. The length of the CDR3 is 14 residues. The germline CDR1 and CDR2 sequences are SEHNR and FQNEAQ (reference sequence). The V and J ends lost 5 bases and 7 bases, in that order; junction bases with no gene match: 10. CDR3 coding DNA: TGTGCCAGCAGCCGTACAGGGGCATTGGGGACCCAGTACTTC. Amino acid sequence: CASSRTGALGTQYF.

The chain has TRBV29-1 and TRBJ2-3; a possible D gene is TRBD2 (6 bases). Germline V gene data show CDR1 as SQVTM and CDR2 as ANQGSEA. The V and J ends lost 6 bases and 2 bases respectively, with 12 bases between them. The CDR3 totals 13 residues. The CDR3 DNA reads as TGCAGCGTACTAGCCCCACTCACAGATACGCAGTATTTT. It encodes CSVLAPLTDTQYF.

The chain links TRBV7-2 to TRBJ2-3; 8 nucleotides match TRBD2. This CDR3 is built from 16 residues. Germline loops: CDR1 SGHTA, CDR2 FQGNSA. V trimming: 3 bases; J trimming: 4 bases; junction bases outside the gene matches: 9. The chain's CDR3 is CASSLVGTSGADTQYF. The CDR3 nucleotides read TGTGCCAGCAGCTTGGTGGGGACTAGTGGAGCAGATACGCAGTATTTT.

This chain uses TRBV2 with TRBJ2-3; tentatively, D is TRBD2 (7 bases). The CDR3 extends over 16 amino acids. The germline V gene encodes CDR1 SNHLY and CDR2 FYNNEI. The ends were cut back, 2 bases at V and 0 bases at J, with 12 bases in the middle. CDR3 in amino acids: CASSEMAGASTDTQYF. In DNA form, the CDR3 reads TGTGCCAGCAGTGAAATGGCGGGGGCTAGCACAGATACGCAGTATTTT.

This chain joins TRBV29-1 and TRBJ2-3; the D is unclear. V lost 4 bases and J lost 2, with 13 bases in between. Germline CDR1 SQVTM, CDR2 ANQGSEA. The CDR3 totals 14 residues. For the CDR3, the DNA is TGCAGCGTTGCCGACGTTTGGCCCACAGATACGCAGTATTTT. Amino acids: CSVADVWPTDTQYF.

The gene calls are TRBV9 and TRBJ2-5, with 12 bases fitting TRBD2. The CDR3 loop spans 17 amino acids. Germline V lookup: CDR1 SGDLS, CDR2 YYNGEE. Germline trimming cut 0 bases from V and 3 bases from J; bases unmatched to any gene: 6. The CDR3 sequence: CASSVDGLAGIKETQYF. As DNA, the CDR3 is TGTGCCAGCAGCGTAGACGGACTAGCGGGGATTAAAGAGACCCAGTACTTC.

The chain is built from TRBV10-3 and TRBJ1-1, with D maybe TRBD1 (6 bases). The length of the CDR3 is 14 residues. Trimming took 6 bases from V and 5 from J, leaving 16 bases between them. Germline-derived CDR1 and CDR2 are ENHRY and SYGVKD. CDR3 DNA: TGTGCCATCAGCAACAGGGAGGGGGGGACTGAAGCTTTCTTT. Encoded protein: CAISNREGGTEAFF.